This T cell receptor beta chain was identified during a study of blood T cell repertoires in COVID-19. Study-wide background: The United States, Italy and Spain supplied acute and convalescent COVID-19 samples. Sources were T cells, B-cell-depleted T cells, or PBMCs; the material itself was cDNA or gDNA.

The CDR3 consists of 15 residues. Germline CDR1 and CDR2: MNHNS and SASEGT. V dropped 2 bases and J dropped 10; count of bases not matched to a gene: 8. Repertoires were generated with immunoSEQ multiplex PCR, while TCRdb's copy carries only in-frame clones and drops some. In the table there are about 56,000 clones, around 84% of which are singletons. The chain employs TRBV6-1 and TRBJ1-4, with 9 bases matching TRBD1. This TCR came from a woman older than 75 with acute or convalescent COVID-19. Sequencing was carried out using peripheral blood. The CDR3 reads CASSELGQGWGKLFF. The CDR3 region has the DNA TGTGCCAGCAGTGAACTGGGACAGGGTTGGGGAAAACTGTTTTTT.